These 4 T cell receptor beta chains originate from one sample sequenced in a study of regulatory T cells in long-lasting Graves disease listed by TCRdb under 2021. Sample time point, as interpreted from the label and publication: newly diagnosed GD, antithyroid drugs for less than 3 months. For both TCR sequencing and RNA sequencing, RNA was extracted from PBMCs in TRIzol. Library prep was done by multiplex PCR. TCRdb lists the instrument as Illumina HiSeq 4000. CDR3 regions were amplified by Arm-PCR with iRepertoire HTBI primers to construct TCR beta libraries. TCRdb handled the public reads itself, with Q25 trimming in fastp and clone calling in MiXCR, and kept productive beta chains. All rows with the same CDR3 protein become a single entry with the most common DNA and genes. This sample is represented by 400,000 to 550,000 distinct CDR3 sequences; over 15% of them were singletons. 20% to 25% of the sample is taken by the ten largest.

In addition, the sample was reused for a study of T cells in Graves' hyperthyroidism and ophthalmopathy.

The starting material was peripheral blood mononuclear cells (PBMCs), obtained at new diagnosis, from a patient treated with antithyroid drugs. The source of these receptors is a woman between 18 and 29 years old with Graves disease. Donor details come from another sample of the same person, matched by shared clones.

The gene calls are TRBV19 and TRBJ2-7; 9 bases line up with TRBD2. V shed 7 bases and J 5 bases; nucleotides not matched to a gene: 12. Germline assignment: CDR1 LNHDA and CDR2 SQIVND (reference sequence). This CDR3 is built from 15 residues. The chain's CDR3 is CASTLAGGMIDEQYF. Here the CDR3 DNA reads TGTGCCAGTACCCTGGCGGGAGGGATGATCGACGAGCAGTACTTC.

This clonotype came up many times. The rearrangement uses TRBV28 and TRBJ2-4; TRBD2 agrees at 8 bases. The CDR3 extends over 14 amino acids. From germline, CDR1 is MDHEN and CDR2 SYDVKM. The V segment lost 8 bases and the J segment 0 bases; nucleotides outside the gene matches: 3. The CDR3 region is CASLAGTAKNIQYF. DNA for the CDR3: TGTGCCAGCTTAGCGGGAACAGCCAAAAACATTCAGTACTTC.

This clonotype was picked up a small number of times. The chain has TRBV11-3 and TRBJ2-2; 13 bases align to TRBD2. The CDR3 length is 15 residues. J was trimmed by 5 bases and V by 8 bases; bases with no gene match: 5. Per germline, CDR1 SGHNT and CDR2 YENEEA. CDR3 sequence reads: CASGGLAGYTGELFF. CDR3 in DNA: TGTGCCAGCGGGGGACTAGCGGGATATACCGGGGAGCTGTTTTTT.

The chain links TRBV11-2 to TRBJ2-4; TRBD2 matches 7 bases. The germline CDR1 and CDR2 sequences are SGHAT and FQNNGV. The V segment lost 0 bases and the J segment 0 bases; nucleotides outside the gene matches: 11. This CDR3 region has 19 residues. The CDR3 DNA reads TGTGCCAGCAGCTTAGATCGGCTTAGCGGGCTACTAGCCAAAAACATTCAGTACTTC. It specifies CASSLDRLSGLLAKNIQYF. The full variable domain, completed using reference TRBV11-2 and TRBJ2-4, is EAGVAQSPRYKIIEKRQSVAFWCNPISGHATLYWYQQILGQGPKLLIQFQNNGVVDDSQLPKDRFSAERLKGVDSTLKIQPAKLEDSAVYLCASSLDRLSGLLAKNIQYFGAGTRLSVL.